These 13 T cell receptor beta chains were all obtained from the same sample, sequenced in a study of OX40 agonist ivuxolimab in advanced cancers. Produced via immunoSEQ multiplex PCR; TCRdb's table is partial and in-frame only. Here the sample spans 55,000 to 90,000 clones, around 90% being singletons. The sample here was CD4+ or CD8+ T cells sorted from blood, taken in a trial of the OX40 agonist ivuxolimab. The source of these receptors is an adult with an advanced solid tumor such as melanoma, head and neck, liver or kidney cancer.

V gene TRBV4-1 combines with J gene TRBJ2-6, with a possible D match to TRBD2 (6 bases). Trimming took 0 bases from V and 3 from J, leaving 9 bases between them. This CDR3 region has 16 residues. Germline-derived CDR1 and CDR2 are MGHRA and YSYEKL. As DNA, the CDR3 is TGCGCCAGCAGCCAAGAGGGGGGAATTGGGGCCAACGTCCTGACTTTC. As protein: CASSQEGGIGANVLTF.

A single count supports this clone. V gene TRBV28 combines with J gene TRBJ2-5; the match to TRBD1 covers 12 bases. There are 16 residues in the CDR3. V shed 7 bases, J shed 7 bases, and the junction held 13 bases outside the gene matches. CDR1 is MDHEN, CDR2 SYDVKM, per germline. The CDR3: CASTFWDRGRGGTQYF. The CDR3 DNA follows: TGTGCCAGCACCTTTTGGGACAGGGGGCGAGGAGGGACCCAGTACTTC.

The J gene is TRBJ2-7, the V gene TRBV9; 10 bases match TRBD1. CDR1 and CDR2 (germline): SGDLS, YYNGEE. V shed 4 bases and J 3 bases; nucleotides not matched to a gene: 7. The CDR3 length is 15 residues. CDR3 sequence: CASSPDRGPRYEQYF. CDR3 in DNA: TGTGCCAGCAGCCCCGACAGGGGGCCTCGCTACGAGCAGTACTTC.

The sample holds one count of this clone. This rearrangement joins TRBV5-5 to TRBJ2-3; no reliable D call. Germline CDR1 is SGHKS and CDR2 is YYEKEE (reference sequence). The CDR3 contains 12 residues. Deletions cut 1 base from V and 3 bases from J, with 3 bases between. The chain's CDR3 is CASSLSTDTQYF. Here the CDR3 DNA reads TGTGCCAGCAGCTTGAGTACAGATACGCAGTATTTT.

The chain combines TRBV6-6 with TRBJ2-5; possibly TRBD2 for D (6 bases). The germline V gene has CDR1 MNHNY and CDR2 SVGAGI (reference sequence). This CDR3 contains 14 residues. The germline V and J ends were trimmed by 8 bases and 1 base, with 14 bases remaining between them. For the CDR3, the DNA is TGTGCCAGCCAGATCGGGGGAGGCCAAGAGACCCAGTACTTC. Protein product: CASQIGGGQETQYF.

This chain joins TRBV15 and TRBJ2-4; 9 nucleotides align to TRBD1. The CDR3 totals 16 residues. Unmatched junction bases numbered 5, after V lost 5 bases and J lost 0 bases. Germline CDR1 reads LNHNV; CDR2 reads YYDKDF (reference sequence). CDR3 nucleotides: TGTGCCACCAGCTGGCGACAGGGGGTAGCCAAAAACATTCAGTACTTC. Translating it yields CATSWRQGVAKNIQYF.

This clone was recorded only once. The rearrangement links TRBV7-2 to TRBJ1-1; TRBD1 is a possible D gene (5 bases). With 3 bases removed from V and 6 bases from J, the gap between germline ends came to 26 bases. The germline V gene encodes CDR1 SGHTA and CDR2 FQGNSA. This CDR3 region has 18 residues. The CDR3 loop is CASSFPPGSRALGAEAFF. DNA for the CDR3: TGTGCCAGCAGCTTCCCCCCCGGATCTCGGGCTTTAGGGGCTGAAGCTTTCTTT.

V is TRBV30 and J is TRBJ1-2, with D possibly being TRBD1 (5 bases). CDR3 length: 13 residues. The germline CDR1 and CDR2 sequences are GTSNPN and SVGIG (reference sequence). The V end lost 3 bases, the J end lost 2 bases, and 10 bases lay between the germline ends. CDR3 sequence reads: CAWRTVTNYGYTF. The CDR3 region has the DNA TGTGCCTGGAGGACAGTTACGAACTATGGCTACACCTTC.

The chain recombines TRBV6-1 with TRBJ2-7; 8 bases agree with TRBD1. V was pared by 8 bases and J by 5 bases, with 8 bases of the junction left unmatched. The germline CDR1 and CDR2 sequences are MNHNS and SASEGT. There are 13 residues in the CDR3. This chain's CDR3 is CASVESGGHEQYF. The CDR3 DNA is TGTGCCAGCGTGGAATCAGGGGGCCACGAGCAGTACTTC.

CDR3 in amino acids: CASSLVGGQNTEAFF. DNA for the CDR3: TGTGCCAGCAGCTTGGTGGGGGGTCAGAACACTGAAGCTTTCTTT. The chain has TRBV5-4 and TRBJ1-1; TRBD1 might be the D (5 bases). V lost 0 bases, J lost 1 base, and 10 bases lay in between. Per germline, CDR1 SGHNT and CDR2 YYREEE (reference sequence). This CDR3 contains 15 residues.

V gene TRBV28 combines with J gene TRBJ1-5; 7 bases are a match to TRBD1. The length of the CDR3 is 15 residues. After removal of 6 bases from V and 3 bases from J, the junction contained 8 bases not matched to a gene. Germline CDR1 and CDR2: MDHEN and SYDVKM. The CDR3 coding sequence is TGTGCCAGCAGCCCCACGGGACAGATCAATCAGCCCCAGCATTTT. It specifies CASSPTGQINQPQHF.

This clone was counted once. The J gene is TRBJ2-6, the V gene TRBV9; D call uncertain. V lost 2 bases to trimming and J lost 0 bases, with 15 bases between them. Germline V gives CDR1 SGDLS, CDR2 YYNGEE. The CDR3 length is 18 residues. The chain's CDR3 is CASSVYPQALSGANVLTF. The CDR3 nucleotides read TGTGCCAGCAGCGTCTACCCTCAGGCCCTCTCTGGGGCCAACGTCCTGACTTTC.

The chain is built from TRBV7-8 and TRBJ2-5; D unclear. This CDR3 is 14 amino acids long. Germline assignment: CDR1 SGHVS and CDR2 FQNEAQ. Deletions cut 0 bases from V and 7 bases from J, with 12 bases between. The CDR3 is CASSLATTGWTQYF. In DNA form, the CDR3 reads TGTGCCAGCAGCTTAGCGACAACCGGTTGGACCCAGTACTTC.